This passage covers 31 T cell receptor beta chains from one sample sequenced in a study of T cells in Graves' hyperthyroidism and ophthalmopathy. The source material, RNA transcripts, was used to amplify TCR beta CDR3 regions. A first-round RT-PCR of the TCR CDR3 used the HTBI primer set. TCRdb fed the multiplex PCR reads into MiXCR, producing one record per CDR3 protein. This table has roughly 280,000 distinct CDR3 sequences, roughly 22% appearing once. The sequenced sample was blood. All receptors derive from a man younger than 45 with Graves' ophthalmopathy.

Only a few counts were recorded for this clonotype. The rearrangement joins TRBV30 to TRBJ2-1, with TRBD2 matching 10 bases. The CDR3 is made up of 15 amino acids. The germline gives CDR1 GTSNPN, CDR2 SVGIG (reference sequence). After removal of 3 bases from V and 9 bases from J, the junction contained 11 bases not matched to a gene. The CDR3 region is CAWRGTSVSVGEQFF. In DNA form, the CDR3 reads TGTGCCTGGAGAGGGACTAGCGTATCCGTGGGTGAGCAGTTCTTC.

This clonotype was observed a handful of times. The chain uses TRBV4-1 and TRBJ2-2; no clear D. The CDR3 extends over 12 amino acids. Germline CDR1 reads MGHRA; CDR2 reads YSYEKL. The V end lost 0 bases, the J end lost 7 bases, and 3 bases lay between the germline ends. The CDR3 is CASSQDSGELFF. CDR3 bases: TGCGCCAGCAGCCAAGACAGCGGGGAGCTGTTTTTT.

This clonotype was counted many times. The chain is built from TRBV6-5 and TRBJ2-7; no firm D call. The CDR3 spans 12 residues. CDR1 is MNHEY, CDR2 SVGAGI, per germline. The ends were cut back, 0 bases at V and 2 bases at J, with 2 bases in the middle. In nucleotides, the CDR3 is TGTGCCAGCAGTTACTCACCCTACGAGCAGTACTTC. This codes for CASSYSPYEQYF.

In its sample, this clonotype was seen a few times. The chain couples TRBV5-1 to TRBJ1-1, with D perhaps matching TRBD1 (6 bases). In germline, CDR1 is SGHRS, CDR2 YFSETQ. V was clipped by 0 bases and J by 4 bases, with 16 bases between them. This CDR3 region has 16 residues. The CDR3 bases are TGCGCCAGCAGCTTGGTAACAGGGCAGGGGACCACTGAAGCTTTCTTT. It yields the protein CASSLVTGQGTTEAFF.

DNA of the CDR3: TGTGCCAGTATCGGGGACATCTATGGCTACACCTTC. Its protein product is CASIGDIYGYTF. The V gene is TRBV19, the J gene TRBJ1-2, with D perhaps TRBD1 (6 bases). Looked up from germline, CDR1 is LNHDA and CDR2 is SQIVND (reference sequence). Trimming cost V 7 bases and J 4 bases, with 10 bases left between them. This CDR3 has 12 residues.

The chain recombines TRBV30 with TRBJ2-7; 7 bases fit TRBD2. The CDR3 has 11 amino acids. The germline V gene has CDR1 GTSNPN and CDR2 SVGIG (reference sequence). Trimming at V came to 3 bases and at J to 7 bases, leaving 3 bases not matched to a gene. This chain's CDR3 is CAWSPGGEQYF. CDR3 DNA sequence: TGTGCCTGGAGCCCGGGGGGAGAGCAGTACTTC. Looking up the rest from reference TRBV30 and TRBJ2-7 gives the full variable domain: SQTIHQWPATLVQPVGSPLSLECTVEGTSNPNLYWYRQAAGRGLQLLFYSVGIGQISSEVPQNLSASRPQDRQFILSSKKLLLSDSGFYLCAWSPGGEQYFGPGTRLTVT.

This clonotype was seen at least ten times. This chain uses TRBV11-2 with TRBJ2-5, with D possibly TRBD1 on 6 matching bases. This CDR3 contains 13 residues. Trimming stripped 9 bases from V and 2 bases from J, with 13 bases between. Germline values: CDR1 SGHAT, CDR2 FQNNGV. The CDR3 region has the DNA TGTGCCAGTGGAGGAAGGGGGCAAGAGACCCAGTACTTC. It yields the protein CASGGRGQETQYF.

Notes on this clonotype: A single base separates this from a much larger clone, so it may be a read error. The chain uses TRBV11-3 and TRBJ2-1; TRBD2 aligns across 11 bases. The tail of the sequence fits TRBJ2-7 better, so the J call may be wrong. CDR3 length: 15 residues. CDR1 and CDR2 from the germline V gene are SGHNT and YENEEA. CDR3 nucleotides: TGTGCCAGCAGCTTTAGCGGGAGGGCCTCTAATGAGCAGTACTTC. It translates to CASSFSGRASNEQYF.

In this sample, this clonotype turned up once. V and J are TRBV9 and TRBJ2-7; 7 bases align to TRBD2. There are 14 residues in the CDR3. The V gene's germline CDR1 is SGDLS and CDR2 YYNGEE. Trimming at V came to 0 bases and at J to 3 bases, leaving 3 bases not matched to a gene. The CDR3 reads CASSVGEGNYEQYF. DNA of the CDR3: TGTGCCAGCAGCGTAGGGGAGGGGAACTACGAGCAGTACTTC.

This rearrangement joins TRBV12-5 to TRBJ1-2; 7 positions agree with TRBD1. The trim removed 6 bases at V and 5 bases at J, leaving 6 bases unmatched. CDR1 and CDR2 (germline): LGHNT, FRNRAP. The CDR3 spans 13 residues. CDR3: CASGTGVGYGYTF. CDR3 nucleotides: TGTGCTAGTGGCACAGGGGTCGGGTATGGCTACACCTTC.

The chain recombines TRBV3-1 with TRBJ1-4, with D possibly being TRBD1 (6 bases). V was cut by 3 bases and J by 6 bases, with 14 bases left in between. The CDR3 totals 15 residues. Germline V CDR1 and CDR2: LGHDT, YNNKEL (reference sequence). The CDR3 sequence: CASSQWTENHEKLFF. The CDR3 region has the DNA TGTGCCAGCAGCCAGTGGACAGAAAACCATGAAAAACTGTTTTTT. The full variable domain, its missing parts supplied by reference TRBV3-1 and TRBJ1-4, is DTAVSQTPKYLVTQMGNDKSIKCEQNLGHDTMYWYKQDSKKFLKIMFSYNNKELIINETVPNRFSPKSPDKAHLNLHINSLELGDSAVYFCASSQWTENHEKLFFGSGTQLSVL.

This chain's CDR3 is CASSPGLAGGSYNEQFF. The DNA of the CDR3 is TGTGCCAGCTCACCGGGGCTAGCGGGAGGCTCCTACAATGAGCAGTTCTTC. V and J are TRBV18 and TRBJ2-1; 11 positions agree with TRBD2. The germline CDR1 and CDR2 sequences are KGHSH and LQKENI. CDR3 length: 17 amino acids. The ends lost 3 bases at V and 0 bases at J; junction bases unmatched: 4.

This clonotype showed up just a few times. This chain uses TRBV12-3 or TRBV12-4 with TRBJ1-2; D remains unclear. This CDR3 contains 13 residues. V lost 1 base, J lost 3 bases, and 6 bases lay in between. The CDR3 coding sequence is TGTGCCAGCAGTTTAGTGGGGTACTATGGCTACACCTTC. Translating it yields CASSLVGYYGYTF.

This clonotype appeared many times. The V and J genes are TRBV9 and TRBJ2-1; 12 bases agree with TRBD2. The ends lost 0 bases at V and 8 bases at J; junction bases unmatched: 6. CDR1 is SGDLS, CDR2 YYNGEE, per germline. This CDR3 contains 16 residues. CDR3: CASSVGRLAGDYEQFF. The CDR3, as DNA: TGTGCCAGCAGCGTAGGGAGACTAGCGGGAGATTATGAGCAGTTCTTC.

The J gene is TRBJ1-5, the V gene TRBV12-3 or TRBV12-4, with 8 bases fitting TRBD1. This CDR3 has 16 amino acids. Trimming took 6 bases from V and 5 from J; bases not matched to a gene: 12. DNA for the CDR3: TGTGCCAGCAGCCCCGGACAGGGTAAATCGTATCAGCCCCAGCATTTT. Its translation: CASSPGQGKSYQPQHF.

The J gene is TRBJ2-2, the V gene TRBV9; 9 bases fit TRBD1. CDR1 is SGDLS, CDR2 YYNGEE, per germline. CDR3 size: 15 residues. V shed 3 bases, J shed 5 bases, and the junction held 5 bases outside the gene matches. In DNA form, the CDR3 reads TGTGCCAGCAGCGACCGGGACAGGGAGACCGGGGAGCTGTTTTTT. Translated: CASSDRDRETGELFF.

This sequence joins TRBV28 and TRBJ1-5; D perhaps matches TRBD1 (5 bases). Per germline, CDR1 MDHEN and CDR2 SYDVKM. This CDR3 is built from 15 residues. V was cut by 11 bases and J by 0 bases, with 17 bases left in between. The CDR3 DNA follows: TGTGCCTCCACGGGTGGGGGATTTAGCAATCAGCCCCAGCATTTT. Its protein product is CASTGGGFSNQPQHF.

This clonotype was found a few times. This rearrangement joins TRBV19 to TRBJ1-5; tentatively, D is TRBD1 (6 bases). The CDR3 has 15 residues. Germline V gene data show CDR1 as LNHDA and CDR2 as SQIVND (reference sequence). Trimming removed 3 bases at V and 0 bases at J, with 9 bases between. This chain's CDR3 is CASSMHRDSNQPQHF. CDR3 sequence (DNA): TGTGCCAGTAGTATGCACAGGGATAGCAATCAGCCCCAGCATTTT.

There are many counts of this clonotype. The V and J genes are TRBV12-3 or TRBV12-4 and TRBJ2-3; 10 nucleotides line up with TRBD2. CDR3 length equals 15 residues. The V segment lost 5 bases and the J segment 0 bases; nucleotides outside the gene matches: 2. The CDR3 DNA sequence: TGTGCCAGCAGTCAACTAGCGGGGAGCACAGATACGCAGTATTTT. Translated: CASSQLAGSTDTQYF.

This clonotype was counted between two and nine times. The chain is built from TRBV30 and TRBJ1-2; 9 bases are a match to TRBD1. Looked up from germline, CDR1 is GTSNPN and CDR2 is SVGIG (reference sequence). This CDR3 contains 15 residues. Trimming removed 2 bases from V and 5 bases from J; junction bases left unmatched: 9. CDR3 DNA: TGTGCCTGGAGTCCACACAGGGGGCCGTATTATGGCTACACCTTC. Its protein is CAWSPHRGPYYGYTF.

This clonotype was seen more than once but under ten times. The gene calls are TRBV2 and TRBJ1-5, with a possible D match to TRBD1 (5 bases). V was trimmed by 6 bases and J by 6 bases, leaving 15 bases between them. This CDR3 comprises 14 residues. CDR1 is SNHLY, CDR2 FYNNEI, per germline. Here the CDR3 reads CASSSGGFRQPQHF. Here the CDR3 DNA reads TGTGCCAGCAGCTCGGGGGGGTTTCGTCAGCCCCAGCATTTT.

The rearrangement joins TRBV15 to TRBJ1-6, with 7 bases lining up with TRBD1. With V trimmed by 11 bases and J by 8 bases, 6 bases remained unmatched. CDR1 is LNHNV and CDR2 is YYDKDF in the germline V gene (reference sequence). This CDR3 is 12 amino acids long. The CDR3 DNA reads TGTGCCGCCGGGACAGACTATTCACCCCTCCACTTT. Translation gives CAAGTDYSPLHF.

The chain has TRBV7-9 and TRBJ2-5, with D uncertain. The V end lost 0 bases, the J end lost 4 bases, and 9 bases lay between the germline ends. The CDR3 totals 14 residues. Per the germline V gene, CDR1 is SEHNR and CDR2 is FQNEAQ (reference sequence). CDR3 bases: TGTGCCAGCAGCTTAGCGGCTCCCCCAGAGACCCAGTACTTC. This encodes CASSLAAPPETQYF.

This clonotype occurred many times. The J gene is TRBJ2-2, the V gene TRBV24-1; the D is unclear. V lost 5 bases and J 0 bases, leaving 9 bases between the germline ends. The germline V gene has CDR1 KGHDR and CDR2 SFDVKD. The CDR3 is 15 residues long. The CDR3 nucleotides are TGTGCCACCAGTGTAGCCCAGGCGAACACCGGGGAGCTGTTTTTT. Amino acids: CATSVAQANTGELFF.

On this clonotype: The conserved closing phenylalanine or tryptophan is absent in this CDR3, likely reflecting a read error. The J gene is TRBJ1-1, the V gene TRBV6-1, with D tentatively TRBD1 (5 bases). The germline V gene encodes CDR1 MNHNS and CDR2 SASEGT. V was pared by 2 bases and J by 7 bases, with 14 bases between. The CDR3 consists of 14 residues. DNA of the CDR3: TGTGCCAGCAGTGAATCGTTCGGGGCCGATGAAGCTTTCCTT. It is translated as CASSESFGADEAFL.

This clonotype was recorded at least ten times. The genes are TRBV27 and TRBJ2-7; D not certain. Per germline, CDR1 MNHEY and CDR2 SMNVEV (reference sequence). The CDR3 has 14 residues. V lost 6 bases, J lost 2 bases, and 14 bases lay in between. The CDR3 loop reads CASSTLAPPYEQYF. In DNA, the CDR3 is TGTGCCAGCAGCACCCTCGCCCCACCCTACGAGCAGTACTTC.

The chain is built from TRBV28 and TRBJ2-7; D is possibly TRBD1 (6 bases). The CDR3 loop spans 13 amino acids. CDR1 is MDHEN and CDR2 is SYDVKM in the germline V gene. Trimming left V 8 bases short and J 9 bases short, with 20 bases between. CDR3 sequence reads: CASGQMGQMGQYF. CDR3 in DNA: TGTGCCAGCGGACAAATGGGACAAATGGGGCAGTACTTC. Combining the CDR3 with reference TRBV28 and TRBJ2-7 gives the whole variable domain DVKVTQSSRYLVKRTGEKVFLECVQDMDHENMFWYRQDPGLGLRLIYFSYDVKMKEKGDIPEGYSVSREKKERFSLILESASTNQTSMYLCASGQMGQMGQYFGPGTRLTVT.

The chain recombines TRBV6-2 or TRBV6-3 with TRBJ1-2, with 7 bases matching TRBD1. The J segment lost 9 bases and the V segment lost 0 bases, leaving 10 bases of the junction unmatched. CDR1 and CDR2 (germline): MNHEY, SVGEGT. The CDR3 spans 15 residues. The CDR3 nucleotides read TGTGCCAGCAGTTACTCAACAGGGGCGGTAGGAAGCTACACCTTC. Its translation: CASSYSTGAVGSYTF.

The chain links TRBV2 to TRBJ1-2; D possibly corresponds to TRBD1 (6 bases). CDR1 is SNHLY, CDR2 FYNNEI, per germline. The CDR3 has 15 residues. V gave up 4 bases and J gave up 4 bases, with 16 bases separating them. CDR3: CASSVPGRGTYGYTF. The CDR3 DNA reads as TGTGCCAGCAGTGTTCCGGGCAGGGGAACCTATGGCTACACCTTC.

This clonotype was recorded a few times. J is TRBJ2-1 and V is TRBV27; D could derive from TRBD1 or TRBD2 (5 bases each). This CDR3 comprises 14 residues. Trimming pared 5 bases from V and 4 bases from J, leaving 12 bases between. Germline V gives CDR1 MNHEY, CDR2 SMNVEV (reference sequence). The chain's CDR3 is CASSTRDGYNEQFF. The DNA of the CDR3 is TGTGCCAGCAGTACCCGGGACGGGTACAATGAGCAGTTCTTC.

V and J are TRBV10-3 and TRBJ1-3; D call uncertain. Germline assignment: CDR1 ENHRY and CDR2 SYGVKD. Trimming pared 5 bases from V and 4 bases from J, leaving 9 bases between. The length of the CDR3 is 13 residues. The CDR3 DNA reads as TGTGCCATCAGTCCCGGGTCCGGAAACACCATATATTTT. Its protein is CAISPGSGNTIYF.